The TCR beta chain under discussion was sequenced for a study of PD-1 blockade in mismatch repair-deficient tumors. Across the study: Patients had 12 to 13 mismatch repair-deficient cancer types and were previously treated and progressing.

The table came from immunoSEQ multiplex PCR; TCRdb's copy has only in-frame clones and leaves some out. The table shows around 110,000 clones, with approximately 80% occurring only once. TCR sequencing covered a few patients who responded to pembrolizumab. This CDR3 region has 14 residues. Germline CDR1 LNHDA, CDR2 SQIVND (reference sequence). V was trimmed by 2 bases and J by 2 bases, leaving 7 bases between them. The chain carries TRBV19 and TRBJ1-3; D not certain. Specimen: peripheral blood, collected about 60 weeks after starting pembrolizumab. The receptor was derived from an adult with mismatch repair-deficient cancer. Here the CDR3 DNA reads TGTGCCAGTAGTATAACGGGAACTGGAAACACCATATATTTT. Encoded protein: CASSITGTGNTIYF.